This TCR beta chain was captured in a study of T cell responses to AZD1222 COVID-19 vaccine. TCRdb's copy holds only in-frame clones and misses some; the assay was immunoSEQ multiplex PCR. This sample yields 200,000 or so clones, of which 90% to 95% are seen a single time; approximately 9.6% belongs to the top ten. This TCR was sampled from an adult in good health. The sample was peripheral blood, taken on day 0 of AZD1222 vaccination.

CDR3 sequence (DNA): TGTGCCAGCAGAGGGACAGTTTTGAGTACGCAGTATTTT. This translates into CASRGTVLSTQYF. J is TRBJ2-3 and V is TRBV27; 7 bases line up with TRBD1. The germline V gene has CDR1 MNHEY and CDR2 SMNVEV (reference sequence). This CDR3 is 13 amino acids long. V lost 6 bases and J lost 8; bases outside the gene matches: 8.